The T cell receptor beta chain under discussion was sequenced for a study of glioma-infiltrating T cells after dendritic cell vaccination. Turning to the study itself: Between about 2002 and 2013, patients got autologous tumor lysate-pulsed dendritic cell vaccines.

Amplification used 60 V beta primers and 13 J beta primers. The repertoire was sequenced with immunoSEQ multiplex PCR; TCRdb's copy has only in-frame clones and lacks some. The sample lists approximately 50,000 clones; about nine tenths were seen once. Time point here: after dendritic cell vaccination, including at tumor progression/relapse. Isocitrate dehydrogenase mutation was absent in all glioblastoma patients. PBMC were collected before vaccination, two weeks after the third vaccination, and at progression. This TCR derives from a human donor with glioblastoma. Specimen: blood, collected after dendritic cell vaccination.

CDR3 nucleotides: TGTGCCAGCAGCGAGCATGGACAGGGCTTCGAGCAGTACTTC. Residues: CASSEHGQGFEQYF. This chain connects TRBV9 to TRBJ2-7; TRBD1 matches at 8 bases. V trimming: 3 bases; J trimming: 6 bases; junction bases outside the gene matches: 8. Germline CDR1 is SGDLS and CDR2 is YYNGEE. CDR3 size: 14 residues.